This TCR beta chain was captured in a study of CD8 T cells in ankylosing spondylitis. Study-level points and caveats: There were earlier reports of some motif variants in reactive arthritis synovial fluid and blood. The authors found the disease-linked clones to be CD8+ and relatively rare in peripheral blood. Seemingly distinctive of ankylosing spondylitis blood was a TCR beta motif formed by eight highly homologous variants. Reportedly, matched ankylosing spondylitis synovial fluid was significantly enriched for disease-linked clones.

The V and J ends lost 5 bases and 5 bases respectively, with 14 bases between them. Germline V gives CDR1 SGHVS, CDR2 FNYEAQ. The CDR3 spans 14 residues. This clonotype was counted a few times. Its antigen is currently unknown. Quantitative molecular-barcoded 5'-RACE generated the TCR beta libraries. In TCRdb, the 5' RACE reads were re-called with MiXCR into one record per CDR3 protein. Of 700,000 to 1,000,000 distinct CDR3 sequences in the sample, over 9.5% were seen once. The V gene is TRBV7-6, the J gene TRBJ2-3; D is possibly TRBD2 (5 bases). What was sequenced was blood, either unsorted or a sorted T cell fraction (not recorded which). The receptor comes from a male donor with ankylosing spondylitis. The CDR3 sequence is CASSPRGQIDTQYF. The CDR3 DNA is TGTGCCAGCAGCCCCCGCGGGCAAATAGATACGCAGTATTTT.